This T cell receptor (beta chain) was captured in a study of OX40 agonist ivuxolimab in advanced cancers. Libraries were prepared by immunoSEQ multiplex PCR; TCRdb keeps only in-frame clonotypes and omits some of them. Found here are about 130,000 clones, 85% to 95% of them singletons; the top ten hold roughly 1%. CDR3 size: 12 residues. V was cut by 4 bases and J by 7 bases, with 7 bases left in between. The germline CDR1 and CDR2 sequences are SNHLY and FYNNEI. The sample here was CD4+ or CD8+ T cells sorted from blood, taken in a trial of the OX40 agonist ivuxolimab. The genes are TRBV2 and TRBJ1-4; D is unclear. The TCR was taken from an adult with an advanced solid tumor such as melanoma, head and neck, liver or kidney cancer. The CDR3 nucleotides are TGTGCCAGCAGTGTGATGAGTGAAAAACTGTTTTTT. This gives the protein CASSVMSEKLFF.